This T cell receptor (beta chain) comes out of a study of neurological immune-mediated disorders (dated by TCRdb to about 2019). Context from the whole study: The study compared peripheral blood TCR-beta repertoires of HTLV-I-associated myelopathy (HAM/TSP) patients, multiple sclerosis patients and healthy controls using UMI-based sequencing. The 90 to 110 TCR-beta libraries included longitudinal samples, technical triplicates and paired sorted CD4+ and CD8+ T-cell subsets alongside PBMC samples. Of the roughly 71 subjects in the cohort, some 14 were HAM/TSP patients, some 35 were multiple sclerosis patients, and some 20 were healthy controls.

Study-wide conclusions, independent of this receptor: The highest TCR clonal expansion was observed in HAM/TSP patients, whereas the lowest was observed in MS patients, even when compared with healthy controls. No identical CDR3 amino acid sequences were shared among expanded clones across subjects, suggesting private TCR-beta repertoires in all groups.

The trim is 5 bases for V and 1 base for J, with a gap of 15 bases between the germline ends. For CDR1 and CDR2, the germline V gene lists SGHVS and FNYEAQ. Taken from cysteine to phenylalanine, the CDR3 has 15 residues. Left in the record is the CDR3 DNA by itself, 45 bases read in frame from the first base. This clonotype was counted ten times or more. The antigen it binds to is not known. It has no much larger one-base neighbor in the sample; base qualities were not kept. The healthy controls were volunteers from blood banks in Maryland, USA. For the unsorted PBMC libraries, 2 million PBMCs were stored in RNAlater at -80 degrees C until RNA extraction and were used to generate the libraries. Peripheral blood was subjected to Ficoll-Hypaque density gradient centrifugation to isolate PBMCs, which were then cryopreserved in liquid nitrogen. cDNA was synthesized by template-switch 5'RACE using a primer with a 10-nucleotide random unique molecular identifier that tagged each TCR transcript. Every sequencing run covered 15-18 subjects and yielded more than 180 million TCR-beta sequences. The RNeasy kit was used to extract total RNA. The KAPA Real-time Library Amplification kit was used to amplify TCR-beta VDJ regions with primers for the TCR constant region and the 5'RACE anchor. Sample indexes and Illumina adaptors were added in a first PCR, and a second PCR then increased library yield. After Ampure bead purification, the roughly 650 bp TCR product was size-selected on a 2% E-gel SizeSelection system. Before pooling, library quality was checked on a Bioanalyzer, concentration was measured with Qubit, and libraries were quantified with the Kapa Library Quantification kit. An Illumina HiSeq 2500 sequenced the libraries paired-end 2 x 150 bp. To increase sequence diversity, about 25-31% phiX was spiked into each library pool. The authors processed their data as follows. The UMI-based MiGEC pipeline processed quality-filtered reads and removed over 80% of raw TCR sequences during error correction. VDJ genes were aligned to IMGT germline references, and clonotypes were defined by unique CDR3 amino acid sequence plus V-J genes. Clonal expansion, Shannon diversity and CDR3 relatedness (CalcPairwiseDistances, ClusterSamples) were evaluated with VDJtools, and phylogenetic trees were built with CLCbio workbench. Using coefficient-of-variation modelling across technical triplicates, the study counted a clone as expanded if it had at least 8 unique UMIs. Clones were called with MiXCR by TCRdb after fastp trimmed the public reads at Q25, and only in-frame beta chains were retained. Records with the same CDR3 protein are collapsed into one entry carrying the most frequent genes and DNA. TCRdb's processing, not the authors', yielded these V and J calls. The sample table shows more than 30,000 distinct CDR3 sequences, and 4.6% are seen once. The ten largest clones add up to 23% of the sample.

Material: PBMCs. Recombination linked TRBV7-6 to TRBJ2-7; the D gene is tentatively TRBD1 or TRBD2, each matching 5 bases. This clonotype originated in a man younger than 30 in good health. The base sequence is TGTGCCAGCAGCCCTGCGCCGAGGGGTTCCTACGAGCAGTACTTC. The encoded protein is CASSPAPRGSYEQYF.